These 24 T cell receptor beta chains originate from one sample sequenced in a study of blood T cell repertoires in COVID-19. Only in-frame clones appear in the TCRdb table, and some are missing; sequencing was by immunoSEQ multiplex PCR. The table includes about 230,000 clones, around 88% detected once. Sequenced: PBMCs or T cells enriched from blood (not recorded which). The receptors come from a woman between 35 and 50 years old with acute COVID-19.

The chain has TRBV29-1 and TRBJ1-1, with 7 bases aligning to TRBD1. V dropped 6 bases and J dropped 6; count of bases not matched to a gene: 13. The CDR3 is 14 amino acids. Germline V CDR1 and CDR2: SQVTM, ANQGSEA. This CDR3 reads CSVDPGQSVSEAFF. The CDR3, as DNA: TGCAGCGTCGACCCGGGACAGTCGGTCTCTGAAGCTTTCTTT.

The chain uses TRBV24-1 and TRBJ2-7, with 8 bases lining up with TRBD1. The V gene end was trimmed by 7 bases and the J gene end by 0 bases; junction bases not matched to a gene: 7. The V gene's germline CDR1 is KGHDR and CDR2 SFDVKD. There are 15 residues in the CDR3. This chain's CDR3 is CATSGQGPSSYEQYF. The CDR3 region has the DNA TGTGCCACCAGCGGACAGGGACCCAGCTCCTACGAGCAGTACTTC.

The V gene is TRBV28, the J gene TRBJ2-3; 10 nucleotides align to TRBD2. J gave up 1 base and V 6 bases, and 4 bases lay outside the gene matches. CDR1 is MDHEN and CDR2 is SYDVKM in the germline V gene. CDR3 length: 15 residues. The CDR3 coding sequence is TGTGCCAGCAGCCTAGCGGGAGCGGGCACAGATACGCAGTATTTT. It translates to CASSLAGAGTDTQYF.

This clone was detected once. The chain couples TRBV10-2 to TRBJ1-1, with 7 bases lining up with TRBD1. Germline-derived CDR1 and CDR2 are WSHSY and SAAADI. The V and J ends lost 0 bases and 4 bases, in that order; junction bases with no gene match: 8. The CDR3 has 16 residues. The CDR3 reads CASSESRGQGSTEAFF. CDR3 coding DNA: TGCGCCAGCAGTGAGTCGAGGGGGCAGGGCAGCACTGAAGCTTTCTTT.

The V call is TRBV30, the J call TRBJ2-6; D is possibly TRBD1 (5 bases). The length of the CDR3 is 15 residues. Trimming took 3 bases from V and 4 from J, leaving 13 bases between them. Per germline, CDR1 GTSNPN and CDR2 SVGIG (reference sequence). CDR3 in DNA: TGTGCCTGGAGAAGAGCCAGGGCCGGGGCCAACGTCCTGACTTTC. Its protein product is CAWRRARAGANVLTF. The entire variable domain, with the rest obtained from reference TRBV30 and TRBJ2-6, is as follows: SQTIHQWPATLVQPVGSPLSLECTVEGTSNPNLYWYRQAAGRGLQLLFYSVGIGQISSEVPQNLSASRPQDRQFILSSKKLLLSDSGFYLCAWRRARAGANVLTFGAGSRLTVL.

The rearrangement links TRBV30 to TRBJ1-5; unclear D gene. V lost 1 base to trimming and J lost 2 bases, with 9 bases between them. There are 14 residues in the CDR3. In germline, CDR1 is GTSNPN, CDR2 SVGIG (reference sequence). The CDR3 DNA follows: TGTGCCTGGAGTGCCGGGGTCCGCAATCAGCCCCAGCATTTT. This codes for CAWSAGVRNQPQHF.

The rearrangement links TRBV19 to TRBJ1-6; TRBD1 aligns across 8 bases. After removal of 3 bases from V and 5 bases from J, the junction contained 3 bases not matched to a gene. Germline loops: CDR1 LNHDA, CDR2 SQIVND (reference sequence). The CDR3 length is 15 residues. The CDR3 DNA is TGTGCCAGTAGTATCGGGGGACAGGATAATTCACCCCTCCACTTT. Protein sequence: CASSIGGQDNSPLHF.

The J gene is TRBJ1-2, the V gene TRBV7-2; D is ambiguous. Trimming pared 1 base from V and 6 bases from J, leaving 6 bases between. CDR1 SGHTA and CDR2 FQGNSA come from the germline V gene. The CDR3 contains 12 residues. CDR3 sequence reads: CASSLGEDGYTF. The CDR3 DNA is TGTGCCAGCAGCTTAGGGGAGGATGGCTACACCTTC.

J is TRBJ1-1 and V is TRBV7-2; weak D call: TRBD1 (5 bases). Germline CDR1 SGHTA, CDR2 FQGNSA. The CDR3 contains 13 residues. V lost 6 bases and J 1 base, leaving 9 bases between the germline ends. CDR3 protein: CASSYGQNTEAFF. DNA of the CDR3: TGTGCCAGCAGTTACGGACAGAACACTGAAGCTTTCTTT.

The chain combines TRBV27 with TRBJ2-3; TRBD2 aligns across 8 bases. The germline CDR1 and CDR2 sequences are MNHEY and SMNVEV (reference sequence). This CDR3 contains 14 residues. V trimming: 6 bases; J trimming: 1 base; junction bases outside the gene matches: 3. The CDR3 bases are TGTGCCAGCAGAGCGGGAGACCGCACAGATACGCAGTATTTT. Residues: CASRAGDRTDTQYF.

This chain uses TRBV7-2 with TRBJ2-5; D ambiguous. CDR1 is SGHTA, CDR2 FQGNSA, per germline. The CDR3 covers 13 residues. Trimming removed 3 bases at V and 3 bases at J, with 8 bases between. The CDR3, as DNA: TGTGCCAGCAGCTTTGGGCTAAAAGAGACCCAGTACTTC. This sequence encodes CASSFGLKETQYF. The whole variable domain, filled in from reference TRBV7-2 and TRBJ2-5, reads GAGVSQSPSNKVTEKGKDVELRCDPISGHTALYWYRQSLGQGLEFLIYFQGNSAPDKSGLPSDRFSAERTGGSVSTLTIQRTQQEDSAVYLCASSFGLKETQYFGPGTRLLVL.

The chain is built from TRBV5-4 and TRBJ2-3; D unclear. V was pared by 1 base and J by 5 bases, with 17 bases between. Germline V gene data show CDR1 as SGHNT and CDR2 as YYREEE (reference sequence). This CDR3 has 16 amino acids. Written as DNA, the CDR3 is TGTGCCAGCAGCTTGCAAGCACAACCTTCGGGAGATACGCAGTATTTT. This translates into CASSLQAQPSGDTQYF.

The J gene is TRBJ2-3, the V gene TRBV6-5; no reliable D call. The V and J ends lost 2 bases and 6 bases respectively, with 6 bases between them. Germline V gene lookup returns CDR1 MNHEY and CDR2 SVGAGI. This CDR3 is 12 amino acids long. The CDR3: CASSYDGDTQYF. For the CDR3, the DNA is TGTGCCAGCAGTTACGATGGCGATACGCAGTATTTT.

The CDR3 here is CAWNIYQETQYF. DNA for the CDR3: TGTGCCTGGAACATCTACCAAGAGACCCAGTACTTC. V gene TRBV30 combines with J gene TRBJ2-5; D is uncertain. This CDR3 has 12 amino acids. Germline V CDR1 and CDR2: GTSNPN, SVGIG (reference sequence). The V end lost 4 bases, the J end lost 0 bases, and 6 bases lay between the germline ends.

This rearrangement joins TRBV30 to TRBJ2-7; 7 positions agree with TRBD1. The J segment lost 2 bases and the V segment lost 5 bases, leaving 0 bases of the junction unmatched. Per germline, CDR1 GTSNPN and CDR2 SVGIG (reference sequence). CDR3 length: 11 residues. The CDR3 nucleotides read TGTGCCTGGCAGGGGGCCTACGAGCAGTACTTC. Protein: CAWQGAYEQYF.

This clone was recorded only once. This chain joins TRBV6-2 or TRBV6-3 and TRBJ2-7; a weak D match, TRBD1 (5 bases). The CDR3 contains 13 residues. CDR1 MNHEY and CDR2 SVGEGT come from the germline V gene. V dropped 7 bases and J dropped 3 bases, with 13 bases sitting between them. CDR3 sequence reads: CASNPDGHYEQYF. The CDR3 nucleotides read TGTGCCAGCAACCCGGACGGACACTACGAGCAGTACTTC.

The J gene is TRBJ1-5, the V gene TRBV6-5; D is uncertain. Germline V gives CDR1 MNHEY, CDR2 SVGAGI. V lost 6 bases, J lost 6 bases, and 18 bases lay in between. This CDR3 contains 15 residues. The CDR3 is CASSSLARIGQPQHF. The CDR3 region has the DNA TGTGCCAGCAGCTCACTAGCACGGATAGGTCAGCCCCAGCATTTT.

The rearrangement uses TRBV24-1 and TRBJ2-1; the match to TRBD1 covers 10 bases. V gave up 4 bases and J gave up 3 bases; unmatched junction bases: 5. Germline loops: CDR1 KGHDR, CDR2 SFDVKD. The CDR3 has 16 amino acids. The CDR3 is CATSDRDRGGYNEQFF. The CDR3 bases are TGTGCCACCAGTGACCGGGACAGGGGCGGCTACAATGAGCAGTTCTTC.

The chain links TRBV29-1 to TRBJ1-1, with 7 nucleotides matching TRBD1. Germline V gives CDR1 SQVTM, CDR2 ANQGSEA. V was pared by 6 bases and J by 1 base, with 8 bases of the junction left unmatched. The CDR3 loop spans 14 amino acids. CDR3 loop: CSVELGQPNTEAFF. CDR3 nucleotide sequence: TGCAGCGTGGAACTGGGACAGCCGAACACTGAAGCTTTCTTT.

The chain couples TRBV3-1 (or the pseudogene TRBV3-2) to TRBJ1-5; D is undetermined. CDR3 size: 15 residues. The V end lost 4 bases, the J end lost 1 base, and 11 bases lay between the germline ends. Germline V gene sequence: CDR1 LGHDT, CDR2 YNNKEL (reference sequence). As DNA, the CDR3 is TGTGCCAGCAGCCCTACGGCAGCGAGCAATCAGCCCCAGCATTTT. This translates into CASSPTAASNQPQHF.

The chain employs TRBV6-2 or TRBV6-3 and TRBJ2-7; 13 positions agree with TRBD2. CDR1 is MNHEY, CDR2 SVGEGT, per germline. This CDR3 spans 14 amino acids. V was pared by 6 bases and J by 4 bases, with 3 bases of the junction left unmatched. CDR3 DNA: TGTGCCAGCAGCTGGACTAGCGGGGGTTACGAGCAGTACTTC. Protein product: CASSWTSGGYEQYF.

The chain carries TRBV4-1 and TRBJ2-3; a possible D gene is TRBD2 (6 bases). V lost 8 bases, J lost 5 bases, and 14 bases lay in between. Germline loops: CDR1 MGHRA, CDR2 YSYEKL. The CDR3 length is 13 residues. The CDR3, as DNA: TGCGCCAGCGGGGAGGTGGCACAAGATACGCAGTATTTT. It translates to CASGEVAQDTQYF.

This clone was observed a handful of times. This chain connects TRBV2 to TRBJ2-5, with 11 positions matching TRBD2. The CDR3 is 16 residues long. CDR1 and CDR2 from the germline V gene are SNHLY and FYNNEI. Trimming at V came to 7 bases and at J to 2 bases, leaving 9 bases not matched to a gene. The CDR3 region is CASKELAGGWQETQYF. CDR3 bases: TGTGCCAGCAAGGAGCTAGCGGGGGGCTGGCAAGAGACCCAGTACTTC.

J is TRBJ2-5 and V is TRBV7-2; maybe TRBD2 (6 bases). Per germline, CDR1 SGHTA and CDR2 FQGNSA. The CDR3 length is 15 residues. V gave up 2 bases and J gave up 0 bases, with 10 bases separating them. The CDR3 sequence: CASSLMLADQETQYF. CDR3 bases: TGTGCCAGCAGCTTAATGTTAGCGGACCAAGAGACCCAGTACTTC.